Listed here are 25 T cell receptor beta chains from one sample, sequenced in a study of regulatory T cells in long-lasting Graves disease. The time point was: newly diagnosed GD, antithyroid drugs for less than 3 months. With RNA extracted from PBMCs as input, the TCR library was made. Both iRepertoire HTBI primers and Arm-PCR of CDR3 regions were used to build the TCR beta libraries. Each CDR3 protein gets one entry after TCRdb re-called the multiplex PCR reads with MiXCR. The sample includes around 320,000 distinct CDR3 sequences, 16% of them seen just once. These data also featured in a second study, about T cells in Graves' hyperthyroidism and ophthalmopathy.

The specimen comprised peripheral blood mononuclear cells (PBMCs), sampled at new diagnosis, from a patient treated with antithyroid drugs. These receptors all come from a middle-aged man with Graves disease.

In this sample, this clonotype turned up a few times. The chain is built from TRBV19 and TRBJ2-1; TRBD2 is a possible D gene (6 bases). CDR3 size: 15 residues. CDR1 LNHDA and CDR2 SQIVND come from the germline V gene (reference sequence). V was clipped by 0 bases and J by 9 bases, with 15 bases between them. CDR3 loop: CASSIDLWGESEQFF. The CDR3 coding sequence is TGTGCCAGTAGTATAGATCTATGGGGGGAGAGTGAGCAGTTCTTC.

This clonotype was seen ten or more times. The chain carries TRBV6-1 and TRBJ1-2; TRBD1 aligns across 10 bases. This CDR3 contains 14 residues. Germline CDR1 MNHNS, CDR2 SASEGT. The trim removed 6 bases at V and 6 bases at J, leaving 7 bases unmatched. The CDR3 DNA sequence: TGTGCCAGCAGGAAGGGGGGACAGGGGCATGGCTACACCTTC. It is translated as CASRKGGQGHGYTF.

The rearrangement joins TRBV6-5 to TRBJ1-1, with D possibly being TRBD1 (6 bases). Trimming removed 0 bases from V and 8 bases from J, with 22 bases in between. CDR3 length equals 17 residues. Per the germline V gene, CDR1 is MNHEY and CDR2 is SVGAGI. The CDR3 sequence: CASSYSIVGPTGTEAFF. Here the CDR3 DNA reads TGTGCCAGCAGTTACTCGATCGTTGGTCCCACAGGGACAGAAGCTTTCTTT.

This clonotype appeared many times. The chain uses TRBV5-8 and TRBJ1-5; no firm D call. The V end was cut by 1 base, the J end by 0 bases, with 5 bases between. The CDR3 has 14 residues. CDR1 and CDR2 (germline): SGHTS, YDEGEE. CDR3 region: CASSLWSSNQPQHF. The CDR3 region has the DNA TGTGCCAGCAGCTTGTGGAGTAGCAATCAGCCCCAGCATTTT.

At least ten counts were recorded for this clonotype. The chain combines TRBV24-1 with TRBJ2-3; D may be TRBD2 (6 bases). This CDR3 has 13 residues. CDR1 is KGHDR, CDR2 SFDVKD, per germline. V lost 2 bases and J 6 bases, leaving 8 bases between the germline ends. Here the CDR3 reads CATSDWAGDTQYF. The CDR3 nucleotides are TGTGCCACCAGTGATTGGGCGGGGGATACGCAGTATTTT.

As concerns this clonotype: Just one base apart from a much larger clone, this may be a read error. The chain carries TRBV6-2 or TRBV6-3 and TRBJ2-5; unclear D gene. Near its end, the DNA agrees better with TRBJ2-1, so the J call may be wrong. The CDR3 length is 15 residues. In germline, CDR1 is MNHEY, CDR2 SVGEGT. The CDR3 sequence is CASSYSMGYSYEQFF. CDR3 bases: TGTGCCAGCAGTTACTCGATGGGATACTCCTACGAGCAGTTCTTC.

V gene TRBV5-5 combines with J gene TRBJ1-3; D might be TRBD1 (5 bases). V lost 2 bases to trimming and J lost 2 bases, with 11 bases between them. CDR1 and CDR2 (germline): SGHKS, YYEKEE (reference sequence). The CDR3 has 15 residues. CDR3 DNA sequence: TGTGCCAGCAGCTTTGGGGGATTCACTGGAAACACCATATATTTT. Translation gives CASSFGGFTGNTIYF. Together with reference TRBV5-5 and TRBJ1-3, the CDR3 gives the full variable domain: DAGVTQSPTHLIKTRGQQVTLRCSPISGHKSVSWYQQVLGQGPQFIFQYYEKEERGRGNFPDRFSARQFPNYSSELNVNALLLGDSALYLCASSFGGFTGNTIYFGEGSWLTVV.

This clonotype came up many times. J is TRBJ2-7 and V is TRBV29-1; tentatively, D is TRBD2 (6 bases). CDR3 length: 14 amino acids. V was cut by 5 bases and J by 0 bases, with 14 bases left in between. Germline assignment: CDR1 SQVTM and CDR2 ANQGSEA. The CDR3 sequence is CSVRPGDGSYEQYF. The DNA for the CDR3 is TGCAGCGTTAGGCCGGGGGACGGCTCCTACGAGCAGTACTTC.

In its sample, this clonotype was seen a few times. The genes are TRBV4-2 and TRBJ1-3, with a possible D match to TRBD1 (6 bases). The length of the CDR3 is 15 residues. In germline, CDR1 is LGHNA, CDR2 YNFKEQ. V was trimmed by 0 bases and J by 1 base, leaving 7 bases between them. The CDR3 reads CASSQDDRSGNTIYF. The CDR3 DNA is TGTGCCAGCAGCCAAGATGACAGGTCTGGAAACACCATATATTTT.

The sample holds many counts of this clonotype. The chain joins TRBV5-1 to TRBJ1-1; 8 bases align to TRBD1. Germline V gene sequence: CDR1 SGHRS, CDR2 YFSETQ. With 5 bases clipped from V and 0 bases from J, the junction kept 3 bases outside the gene matches. This CDR3 contains 14 residues. The CDR3 region has the DNA TGCGCCAGCAGGCGACAGGGGTTGAACACTGAAGCTTTCTTT. This codes for CASRRQGLNTEAFF. The full variable domain, its missing parts supplied by reference TRBV5-1 and TRBJ1-1, is KAGVTQTPRYLIKTRGQQVTLSCSPISGHRSVSWYQQTPGQGLQFLFEYFSETQRNKGNFPGRFSGRQFSNSRSEMNVSTLELGDSALYLCASRRQGLNTEAFFGQGTRLTVV.

This clonotype appeared a few times. The rearrangement joins TRBV6-1 to TRBJ1-3; D is ambiguous. The CDR3 runs 15 residues. V lost 7 bases, J lost 0 bases, and 13 bases lay in between. Germline CDR1 reads MNHNS; CDR2 reads SASEGT. DNA of the CDR3: TGTGCCAGCACCTACGGGGAGCCCTCTGGAAACACCATATATTTT. This codes for CASTYGEPSGNTIYF.

The sample holds many counts of this clonotype. CDR3 sequence (DNA): TGTGCCAGCATTGCGGTACAGGGGTATTCTGAAGCTTTCTTT. It is translated as CASIAVQGYSEAFF. The V call is TRBV5-6, the J call TRBJ1-1; 7 bases fit TRBD1. Germline CDR1 reads SGHDT; CDR2 reads YYEEEE. The junction had 11 bases not matched to a gene; V was cut back by 6 bases and J by 6 bases. The CDR3 consists of 14 residues.

This clonotype was counted at least ten times. The V call is TRBV7-2, the J call TRBJ2-4, with unresolved D. The J call is in doubt because the DNA end fits TRBJ2-5 better. Germline assignment: CDR1 SGHTA and CDR2 FQGNSA. The CDR3 is 11 residues long. CDR3: CASSSKETQYF. In DNA, the CDR3 is TGTGCCAGCAGCTCTAAAGAGACCCAGTACTTC.

This clonotype was seen more than once but under ten times. The chain combines TRBV3-1 with TRBJ2-3; 12 positions match TRBD2. The CDR3 is 15 amino acids. V dropped 3 bases and J dropped 5; count of bases not matched to a gene: 3. Germline V gene lookup returns CDR1 LGHDT and CDR2 YNNKEL (reference sequence). In DNA, the CDR3 is TGTGCCAGCAGCCACCCTAGCGGGGGGGAAGATACGCAGTATTTT. It encodes CASSHPSGGEDTQYF.

This clonotype was recorded many times. The chain combines TRBV18 with TRBJ1-1; possible D gene TRBD1, 5 bases. Germline V gene sequence: CDR1 KGHSH, CDR2 LQKENI. V was trimmed by 0 bases and J by 10 bases, leaving 21 bases between them. The CDR3 extends over 16 amino acids. This chain's CDR3 is CASSPPSWPSGGVAFF. The CDR3 nucleotides are TGTGCCAGCTCACCACCGTCGTGGCCCTCCGGGGGGGTAGCTTTCTTT. The full variable domain, rest sourced from reference TRBV18 and TRBJ1-1, is NAGVMQNPRHLVRRRGQEARLRCSPMKGHSHVYWYRQLPEEGLKFMVYLQKENIIDESGMPKERFSAEFPKEGPSILRIQQVVRGDSAAYFCASSPPSWPSGGVAFFGQGTRLTVV.

This clonotype has a count of ten or more. The chain uses TRBV20-1 and TRBJ2-5; D may be TRBD1 or TRBD2 (5 bases each). The germline V and J ends were trimmed by 5 bases and 7 bases, with 14 bases remaining between them. The CDR3 is made up of 12 amino acids. The germline CDR1 and CDR2 sequences are DFQATT and SNEGSKA (reference sequence). This CDR3 is CSAPSVGGTQYF. Here the CDR3 DNA reads TGCAGTGCTCCCTCGGTTGGGGGGACCCAGTACTTC.

The sample holds many counts of this clonotype. The chain joins TRBV28 to TRBJ1-5; no reliable D call. Trimming cost V 6 bases and J 2 bases, with 11 bases left between them. The CDR3 sequence is 14 residues long. Germline values: CDR1 MDHEN, CDR2 SYDVKM. The CDR3 loop is CASRALGGNQPQHF. For the CDR3, the DNA is TGTGCCAGCAGGGCCCTTGGGGGCAATCAGCCCCAGCATTTT.

The chain has TRBV4-2 and TRBJ2-7; no clear D gene. The germline V and J ends were trimmed by 0 bases and 3 bases, with 6 bases remaining between them. The CDR3 totals 13 residues. CDR1 LGHNA and CDR2 YNFKEQ come from the germline V gene. The CDR3 region is CASSQDAGYEQYF. The CDR3 bases are TGTGCCAGCAGCCAAGACGCCGGCTACGAGCAGTACTTC.

As concerns this clonotype: Only one base separates this from a far larger clonotype, so it likely reflects a read error. This chain links TRBV10-3 with TRBJ2-5; TRBD2 matches at 12 bases. The CDR3 runs to 15 residues. The germline V gene encodes CDR1 ENHRY and CDR2 SYGVKD. V trimming: 6 bases; J trimming: 11 bases; junction bases outside the gene matches: 13. The CDR3 nucleotides are TGTGCCATCAGCGCCCTAGCGGGGGGGTACAATGAGCAGTACTTC. This encodes CAISALAGGYNEQYF.

This clonotype was seen at least ten times. V gene TRBV7-8 combines with J gene TRBJ2-5; D ambiguous. The germline gives CDR1 SGHVS, CDR2 FQNEAQ. The CDR3 consists of 15 residues. Trimming took 1 base from V and 3 from J, leaving 12 bases between them. In DNA form, the CDR3 reads TGTGCCAGCAGCTTAGGTGGTTCGCTTGAAGAGACCCAGTACTTC. It specifies CASSLGGSLEETQYF.

As concerns this clonotype: Sequence at one end of the junction differs from germline and may be a read error. The chain links TRBV4-1 to TRBJ1-5; unclear D gene. Germline values: CDR1 MGHRA, CDR2 YSYEKL. The CDR3 length is 15 residues. CDR3 loop: CASSRDLTRNRPQHF. Here the CDR3 DNA reads TGCGCCAGCAGCCGAGATTTGACACGCAATCGGCCCCAGCATTTT.

This clonotype was detected many times. The CDR3 sequence: CASRRTGGAWMADTQYF. For the CDR3, the DNA is TGTGCCAGCAGGAGGACAGGGGGCGCGTGGATGGCAGATACGCAGTATTTT. This sequence joins TRBV2 and TRBJ2-3, with 11 nucleotides matching TRBD1. The length of the CDR3 is 17 residues. Trimming took 6 bases from V and 4 from J; bases not matched to a gene: 12. The germline gives CDR1 SNHLY, CDR2 FYNNEI.

This clonotype was counted many times. The chain has TRBV7-2 and TRBJ1-2; D is unresolved. The CDR3 covers 14 residues. The germline V gene has CDR1 SGHTA and CDR2 FQGNSA. V lost 1 base to trimming and J lost 4 bases, with 10 bases between them. CDR3: CASSLGNPSYGYTF. In nucleotides, the CDR3 is TGTGCCAGCAGCTTAGGGAATCCTTCCTATGGCTACACCTTC.

At least ten counts were recorded for this clonotype. The chain couples TRBV30 to TRBJ2-3, with D perhaps TRBD2 (6 bases). The V end was cut by 3 bases, the J end by 2 bases, with 12 bases between. The germline CDR1 and CDR2 sequences are GTSNPN and SVGIG (reference sequence). This CDR3 has 14 amino acids. CDR3 DNA sequence: TGTGCCTGGAGCAGGGCGGGGAACACAGATACGCAGTATTTT. Its translation: CAWSRAGNTDTQYF.

This clonotype was counted many times. This sequence joins TRBV3-1 and TRBJ2-5; D not certain. The CDR3 spans 15 residues. Germline V gene lookup returns CDR1 LGHDT and CDR2 YNNKEL (reference sequence). V gave up 4 bases and J gave up 7 bases, with 19 bases separating them. DNA of the CDR3: TGTGCCAGCAGCCCTGATGTGAGGCAGCTTGGGACCCAGTACTTC. Translated, it gives CASSPDVRQLGTQYF.